This T cell receptor beta chain appears in the sequencing data of a study of beta chain features in type 1 diabetes (dated by TCRdb to the late 2010s). General notes on the study: Patients and healthy donors did not differ in mean age, gender distribution, total cell number or subset yield. Regulatory and stem cell-like memory subsets were obtained from only 8 patients and about 8 healthy donors, while naive and central memory subsets were obtained from all 30 or so donors. A total of 100 million to 110 million sorted cells were examined across all samples, and a strong correlation was observed between cell number per subset and RNA yield. The study compared TCRB repertoires of sorted circulating CD4+ T cell subsets between recently diagnosed type 1 diabetes patients and matched healthy donors.

A single peripheral blood draw of roughly 0.11 L on average was collected from each donor into heparinised tubes. A BD FACSAria II was used to sort naive, central memory, regulatory and stem cell-like memory CD4+ T cells with a panel that included CD45RO, CCR7, CD25, CD127, CD95 and CD27. A purity above 95% was achieved for all sorted populations. PBMCs were isolated immediately by Lymphoprep density gradient centrifugation and stained directly without culture. To minimize batch effects, samples were stained and sorted in pairs, one healthy donor with one patient per experiment. Broad study findings and their caveats: Naive, central memory and regulatory TCRB repertoires appeared more similar among patients than among healthy donors. HLA sub-analyses involved small numbers of individuals, so any influence of HLA type on TCRB rearrangement remained unresolved. PCR might favor shorter templates, but patient and control samples were amplified and corrected together, so any skew would affect both groups equally. A moderate but significant shortening of TCRB CDR3 length was observed in type 1 diabetes patients in all four CD4+ subsets. Patients with type 1 diabetes made fewer insertions and deleted more nucleotides at VDJ recombination sites, implying thymic rearrangement abnormalities. Sequencing cDNA rather than genomic DNA could over-represent highly expressing activated cells, although activation and CD3 levels did not differ between groups.

V is clipped by 3 bases and J by 4 bases, and the sequence between their germline boundaries is 17 bases long. CDR1 and CDR2, looked up from the germline V gene, are SGHVS and FQNEAQ. Its CDR3 holds 16 amino acids, cysteine through phenylalanine. Solely the CDR3 DNA is kept, with 48 bases framed from the first base. On this clone itself: Its antigen specificity is not known. Base-call qualities are not available, and no considerably larger clone is one nucleotide away.

All of the isolated RNA was reverse transcribed with the High Capacity cDNA Reverse Transcription Kit, so expressed TCRB transcripts were sequenced. Deep immunoSEQ sequencing was performed on naive, central memory and regulatory T cell samples, with an average of about 3.6 million total reads per sample. Sorted cells were lysed in RLT buffer, and RNA was extracted using DNase-treated RNeasy Micro or Mini kits according to cell number. To prevent cross-contamination, every cell subset was processed on its own, while patient and healthy donor samples were processed together. TCRB sequences were amplified from cDNA with the immunoSEQ multiplex PCR, producing 87-bp fragments spanning the CDR3 region. Sequencing of the amplicons was performed on the Illumina HiSeq platform. The authors' analysis ran thus. Synthetic template baselines were used to correct PCR bias computationally, reads within Hamming distance 2 were collapsed, and singletons that could not be merged were discarded. Reads were aligned against IMGT to assign V, D and J genes, CDR3 length and insertions or deletions at six rearrangement sites. Clonotype counts were normalized to sorted cell number within each subset before computing true diversity and Gini coefficients with the tcR R package. The overlap coefficient, calculated on TCRB nucleotide sequences, was used to quantify repertoire sharing. The table comes from immuneACCESS by way of TCRdb, which keeps in-frame sequences with V and J called. Part of the clones is missing from these tables; in studies checked, under half for an unresolved V gene and the rest for unknown reasons. Clonal size and the V and J genes are those of that table, whereas D and trimming came from the DNA. This sample lists 150,000 to 200,000 clones; around 8.3% were detected once. Over 0.45% of the sample belongs to the ten largest clones.

The chain couples TRBV7-8 to TRBJ2-3, with a weak D call of TRBD2 (5 bases match). The sequence was collected from a woman younger than 30 with type 1 diabetes. The source material was central memory CD4+ T cells from blood. For the CDR3, the sequence is CASSLSGLGQADTQYF. The bases are TGTGCCAGCAGCTTGAGTGGACTTGGTCAAGCAGATACGCAGTATTTT.